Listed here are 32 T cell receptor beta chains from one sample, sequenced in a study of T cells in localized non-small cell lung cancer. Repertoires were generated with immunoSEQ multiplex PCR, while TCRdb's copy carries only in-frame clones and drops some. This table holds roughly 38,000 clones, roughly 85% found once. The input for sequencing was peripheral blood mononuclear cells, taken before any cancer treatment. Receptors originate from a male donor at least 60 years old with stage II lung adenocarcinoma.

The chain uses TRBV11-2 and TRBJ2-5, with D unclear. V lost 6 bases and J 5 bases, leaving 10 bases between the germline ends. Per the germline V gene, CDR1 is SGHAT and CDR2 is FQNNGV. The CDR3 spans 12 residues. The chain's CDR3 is CASSHQEETQYF. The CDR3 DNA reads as TGTGCCAGCAGTCATCAGGAGGAGACCCAGTACTTC.

The CDR3 loop reads CASNLEPTNEKLFF. The CDR3 DNA is TGTGCCAGTAACTTGGAACCCACTAATGAAAAACTGTTTTTT. This chain links TRBV19 with TRBJ1-4; D not resolved. This CDR3 region has 14 residues. CDR1 is LNHDA and CDR2 is SQIVND in the germline V gene (reference sequence). V shed 7 bases and J shed 2 bases, with 11 bases lying between them.

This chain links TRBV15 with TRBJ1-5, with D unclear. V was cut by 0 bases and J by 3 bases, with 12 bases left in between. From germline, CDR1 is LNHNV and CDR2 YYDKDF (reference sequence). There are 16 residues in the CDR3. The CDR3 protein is CATSRDIGPFNQPQHF. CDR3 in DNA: TGTGCCACCAGCAGAGATATCGGGCCCTTCAATCAGCCCCAGCATTTT.

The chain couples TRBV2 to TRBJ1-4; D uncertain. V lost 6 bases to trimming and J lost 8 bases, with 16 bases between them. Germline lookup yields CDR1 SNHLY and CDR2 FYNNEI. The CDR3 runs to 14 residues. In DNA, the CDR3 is TGTGCCAGCAGGTGGACCGCCCCGGGGGAAAAACTGTTTTTT. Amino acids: CASRWTAPGEKLFF.

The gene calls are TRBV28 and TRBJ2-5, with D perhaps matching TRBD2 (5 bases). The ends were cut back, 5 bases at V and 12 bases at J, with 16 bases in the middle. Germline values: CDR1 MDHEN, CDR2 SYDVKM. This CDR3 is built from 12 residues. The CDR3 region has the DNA TGTGCCAGCAGTCGGGGATCCCAATACAAGTACTTC. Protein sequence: CASSRGSQYKYF.

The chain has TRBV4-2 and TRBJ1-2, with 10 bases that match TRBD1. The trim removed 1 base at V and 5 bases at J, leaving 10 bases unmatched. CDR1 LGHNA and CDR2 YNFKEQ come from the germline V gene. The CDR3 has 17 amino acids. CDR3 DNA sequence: TGTGCCAGCAGCCAAGGTGCCCAGGACAGGGGGGGTTATGGCTACACCTTC. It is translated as CASSQGAQDRGGYGYTF.

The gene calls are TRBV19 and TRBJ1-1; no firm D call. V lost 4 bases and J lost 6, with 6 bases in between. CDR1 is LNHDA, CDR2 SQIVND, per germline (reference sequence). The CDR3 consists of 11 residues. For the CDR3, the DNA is TGTGCCAGTAGTAATCTGGCTGAAGCTTTCTTT. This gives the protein CASSNLAEAFF.

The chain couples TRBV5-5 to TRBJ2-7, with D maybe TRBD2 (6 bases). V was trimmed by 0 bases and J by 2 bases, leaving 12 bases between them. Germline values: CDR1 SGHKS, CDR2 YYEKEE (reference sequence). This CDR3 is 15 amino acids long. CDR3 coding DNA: TGTGCCAGCAGCTTGGATGCGGGGCGCACCTACGAGCAGTACTTC. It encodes CASSLDAGRTYEQYF.

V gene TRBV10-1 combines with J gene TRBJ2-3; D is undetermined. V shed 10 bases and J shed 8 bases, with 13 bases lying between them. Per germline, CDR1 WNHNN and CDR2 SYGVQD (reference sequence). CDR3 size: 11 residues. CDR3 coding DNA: TGCGCCACCGAGGATTTGCGTACGCAGTATTTT. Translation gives CATEDLRTQYF.

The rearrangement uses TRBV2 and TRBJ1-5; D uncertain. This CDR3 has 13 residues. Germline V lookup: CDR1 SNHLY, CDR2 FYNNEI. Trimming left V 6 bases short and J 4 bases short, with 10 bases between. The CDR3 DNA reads TGTGCCAGCAGGGTGCAGGTGAATCAGCCCCAGCATTTT. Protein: CASRVQVNQPQHF.

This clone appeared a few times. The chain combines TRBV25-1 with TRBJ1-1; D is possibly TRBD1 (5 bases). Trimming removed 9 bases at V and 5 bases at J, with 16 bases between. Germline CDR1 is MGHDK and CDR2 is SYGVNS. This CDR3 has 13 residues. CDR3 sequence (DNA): TGTGCCAGTGTGGCTTCGGGACTAACTGAAGCTTTCTTT. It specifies CASVASGLTEAFF.

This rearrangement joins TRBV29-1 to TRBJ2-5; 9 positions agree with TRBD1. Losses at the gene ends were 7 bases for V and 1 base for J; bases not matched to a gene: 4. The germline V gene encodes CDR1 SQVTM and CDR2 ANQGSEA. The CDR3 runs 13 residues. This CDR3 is CSAGQGGQETQYF. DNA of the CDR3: TGCAGCGCGGGACAGGGCGGCCAAGAGACCCAGTACTTC.

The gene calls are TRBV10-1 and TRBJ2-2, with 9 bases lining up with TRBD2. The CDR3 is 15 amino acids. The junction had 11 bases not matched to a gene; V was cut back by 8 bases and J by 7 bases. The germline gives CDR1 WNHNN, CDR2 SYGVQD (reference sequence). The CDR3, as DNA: TGCGCCAGCTCTGTGGGGCTAGCGGGAATCGGGGAGCTGTTTTTT. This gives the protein CASSVGLAGIGELFF.

The CDR3 DNA reads TGTGCCAGCAGCTCCGTCCGGGACAGGGCCTACGAGCAGTACTTC. Protein: CASSSVRDRAYEQYF. The chain combines TRBV5-6 with TRBJ2-7; TRBD1 agrees at 9 bases. CDR1 is SGHDT, CDR2 YYEEEE, per germline. V gave up 3 bases and J gave up 2 bases; unmatched junction bases: 6. The CDR3 is 15 amino acids. Full variable domain (remainder filled in from reference TRBV5-6 and TRBJ2-7): DAGVTQSPTHLIKTRGQQVTLRCSPKSGHDTVSWYQQALGQGPQFIFQYYEEEERQRGNFPDRFSGHQFPNYSSELNVNALLLGDSALYLCASSSVRDRAYEQYFGPGTRLTVT.

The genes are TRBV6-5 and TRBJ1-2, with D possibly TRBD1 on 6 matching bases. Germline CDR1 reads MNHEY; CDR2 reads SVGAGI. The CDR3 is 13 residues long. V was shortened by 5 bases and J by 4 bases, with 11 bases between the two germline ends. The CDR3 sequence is CASSPPGAYGYTF. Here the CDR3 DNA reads TGTGCCAGCAGTCCCCCGGGGGCCTATGGCTACACCTTC.

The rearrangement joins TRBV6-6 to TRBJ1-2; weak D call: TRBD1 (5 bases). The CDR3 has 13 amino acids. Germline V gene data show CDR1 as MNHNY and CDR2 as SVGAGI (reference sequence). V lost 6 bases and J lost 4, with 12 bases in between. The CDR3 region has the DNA TGTGCCAGCAGACAGGATCTCTTCTATGGCTACACCTTC. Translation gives CASRQDLFYGYTF.

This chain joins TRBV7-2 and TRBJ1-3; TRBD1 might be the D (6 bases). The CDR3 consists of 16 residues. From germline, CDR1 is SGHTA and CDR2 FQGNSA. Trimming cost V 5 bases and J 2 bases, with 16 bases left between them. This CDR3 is CASSPQIRQAGNTIYF. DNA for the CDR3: TGTGCCAGCAGCCCCCAGATTAGACAGGCTGGAAACACCATATATTTT.

Written as DNA, the CDR3 is TGTGCCAGCAGCCTCCGGACTAGCGGGAGCTACGAGCAGTACTTC. The encoded protein is CASSLRTSGSYEQYF. This rearrangement joins TRBV7-2 to TRBJ2-7; TRBD2 matches 13 bases. This CDR3 is 15 amino acids long. Germline V gene lookup returns CDR1 SGHTA and CDR2 FQGNSA. V was pared by 5 bases and J by 3 bases, with 4 bases of the junction left unmatched.

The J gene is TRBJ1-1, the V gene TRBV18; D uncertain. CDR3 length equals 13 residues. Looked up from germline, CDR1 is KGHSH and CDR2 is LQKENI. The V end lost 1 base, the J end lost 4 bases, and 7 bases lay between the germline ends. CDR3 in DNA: TGTGCCAGCTCACCACAGACTTCCACTGAAGCTTTCTTT. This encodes CASSPQTSTEAFF.

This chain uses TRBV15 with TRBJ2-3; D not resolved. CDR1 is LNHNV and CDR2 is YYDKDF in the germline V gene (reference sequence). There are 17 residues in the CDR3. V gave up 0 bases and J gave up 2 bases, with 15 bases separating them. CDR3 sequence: CATSRDLRAPVTDTQYF. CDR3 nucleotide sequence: TGTGCCACCAGCAGAGATTTGAGAGCACCAGTCACAGATACGCAGTATTTT.

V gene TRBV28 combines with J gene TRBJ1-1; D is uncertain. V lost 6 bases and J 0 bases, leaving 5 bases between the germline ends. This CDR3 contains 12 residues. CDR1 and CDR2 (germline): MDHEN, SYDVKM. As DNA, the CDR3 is TGTGCCAGCAGCCGGGTGAACACTGAAGCTTTCTTT. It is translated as CASSRVNTEAFF.

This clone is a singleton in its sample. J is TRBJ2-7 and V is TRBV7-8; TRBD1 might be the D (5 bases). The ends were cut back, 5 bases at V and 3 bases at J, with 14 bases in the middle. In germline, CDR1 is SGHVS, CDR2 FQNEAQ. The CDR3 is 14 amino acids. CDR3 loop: CASSLRATGYEQYF. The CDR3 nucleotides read TGTGCCAGCAGCCTCAGGGCGACGGGCTACGAGCAGTACTTC.

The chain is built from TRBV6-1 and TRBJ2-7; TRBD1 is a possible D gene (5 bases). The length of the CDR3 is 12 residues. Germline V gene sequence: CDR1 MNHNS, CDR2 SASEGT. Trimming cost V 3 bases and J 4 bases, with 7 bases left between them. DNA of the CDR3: TGTGCCAGCAGTGACAGGGTTTACGAGCAGTACTTC. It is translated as CASSDRVYEQYF.

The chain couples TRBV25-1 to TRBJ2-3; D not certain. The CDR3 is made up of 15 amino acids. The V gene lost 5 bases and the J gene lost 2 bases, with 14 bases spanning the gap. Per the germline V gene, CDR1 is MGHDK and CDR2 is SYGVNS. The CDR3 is CASSLSRRPTDTQYF. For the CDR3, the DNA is TGTGCCAGCAGTCTGTCGCGGCGCCCCACAGATACGCAGTATTTT.

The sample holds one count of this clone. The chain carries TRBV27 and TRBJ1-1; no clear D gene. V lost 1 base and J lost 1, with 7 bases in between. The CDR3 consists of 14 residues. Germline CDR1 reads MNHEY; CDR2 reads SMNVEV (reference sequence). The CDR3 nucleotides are TGTGCCAGCAGTTTATACCGACGGAACACTGAAGCTTTCTTT. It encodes CASSLYRRNTEAFF.

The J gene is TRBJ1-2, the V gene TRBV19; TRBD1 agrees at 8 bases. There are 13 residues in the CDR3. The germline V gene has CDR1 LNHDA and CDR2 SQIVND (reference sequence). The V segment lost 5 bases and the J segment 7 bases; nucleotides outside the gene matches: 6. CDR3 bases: TGTGCCAGTAGTCCCCAGGGGGCGCCTGGCTACACCTTC. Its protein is CASSPQGAPGYTF.

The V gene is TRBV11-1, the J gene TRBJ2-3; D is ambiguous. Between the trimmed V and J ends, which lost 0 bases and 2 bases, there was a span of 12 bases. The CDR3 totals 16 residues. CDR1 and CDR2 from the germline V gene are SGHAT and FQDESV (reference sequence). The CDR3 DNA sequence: TGTGCCAGCAGCTTAGCGATAGGGTCCCCCACAGATACGCAGTATTTT. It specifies CASSLAIGSPTDTQYF. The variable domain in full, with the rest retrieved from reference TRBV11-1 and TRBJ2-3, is EAEVAQSPRYKITEKSQAVAFWCDPISGHATLYWYRQILGQGPELLVQFQDESVVDDSQLPKDRFSAERLKGVDSTLKIQPAELGDSAMYLCASSLAIGSPTDTQYFGPGTRLTVL.

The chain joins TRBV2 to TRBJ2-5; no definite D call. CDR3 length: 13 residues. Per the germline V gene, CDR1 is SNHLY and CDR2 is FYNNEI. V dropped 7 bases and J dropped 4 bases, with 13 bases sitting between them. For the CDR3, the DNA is TGTGCCAGCATTCGAGAGGCGGTAGAGACCCAGTACTTC. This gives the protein CASIREAVETQYF.

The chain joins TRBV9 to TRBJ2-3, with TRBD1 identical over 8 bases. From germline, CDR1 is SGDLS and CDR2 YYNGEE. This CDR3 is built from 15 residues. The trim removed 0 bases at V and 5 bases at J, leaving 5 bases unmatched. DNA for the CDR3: TGTGCCAGCAGCGTAGCCACAGGGGGTCAAGATACGCAGTATTTT. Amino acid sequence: CASSVATGGQDTQYF.

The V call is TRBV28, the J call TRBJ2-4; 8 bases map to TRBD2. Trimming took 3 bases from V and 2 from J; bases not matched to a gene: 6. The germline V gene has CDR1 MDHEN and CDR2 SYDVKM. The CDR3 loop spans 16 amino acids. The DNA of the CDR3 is TGTGCCAGCAGTTTGGCTAGCGGGTTCACCAAAAACATTCAGTACTTC. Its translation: CASSLASGFTKNIQYF.

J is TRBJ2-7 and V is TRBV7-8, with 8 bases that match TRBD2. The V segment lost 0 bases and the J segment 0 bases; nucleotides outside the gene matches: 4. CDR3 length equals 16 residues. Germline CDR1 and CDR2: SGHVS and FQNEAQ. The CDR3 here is CASSLASAGASYEQYF. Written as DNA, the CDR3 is TGTGCCAGCAGCTTAGCGTCAGCGGGAGCCTCCTACGAGCAGTACTTC.

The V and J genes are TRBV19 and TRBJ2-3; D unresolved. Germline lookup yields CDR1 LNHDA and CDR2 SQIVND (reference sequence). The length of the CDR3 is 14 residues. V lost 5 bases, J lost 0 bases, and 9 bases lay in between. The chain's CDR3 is CASSFTASTDTQYF. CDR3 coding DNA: TGTGCCAGTAGTTTCACGGCTAGCACAGATACGCAGTATTTT.